One and the same sample provided the 21 T cell receptor beta chains below, sequenced in a study of T cell changes during pregnancy in multiple sclerosis. Sequencing used immunoSEQ multiplex PCR; TCRdb keeps in-frame clones, though not all of them. This sample has about 38,000 clones, with approximately 91% found just once. The sequencing used CD4+ T cells from peripheral blood mononuclear cells, collected after pregnancy. These TCRs come from a female donor in good health, enrolled as a control in a pregnancy study.

This chain uses TRBV12-5 with TRBJ1-2; 8 positions agree with TRBD1. The CDR3 runs 15 residues. Germline V gives CDR1 LGHNT, CDR2 FRNRAP. V trimming: 7 bases; J trimming: 6 bases; junction bases outside the gene matches: 13. Here the CDR3 reads CASASRTGGSHGYTF. DNA of the CDR3: TGTGCTAGTGCCTCCAGAACAGGGGGTAGTCATGGCTACACCTTC.

The chain combines TRBV5-1 with TRBJ2-5; D is uncertain. Between the trimmed V and J ends, which lost 5 bases and 2 bases, there was a span of 4 bases. This CDR3 has 11 residues. Germline V gene data show CDR1 as SGHRS and CDR2 as YFSETQ. CDR3: CASSQQETQYF. Here the CDR3 DNA reads TGCGCCAGCAGTCAACAAGAGACCCAGTACTTC.

The chain combines TRBV5-4 with TRBJ2-5, with 9 nucleotides matching TRBD2. Germline assignment: CDR1 SGHNT and CDR2 YYREEE (reference sequence). Trimming took 2 bases from V and 5 from J; bases not matched to a gene: 7. The CDR3 length is 15 residues. The CDR3 sequence is CASSLPAGGGETQYF. CDR3 sequence (DNA): TGTGCCAGCAGCTTACCAGCGGGAGGAGGCGAGACCCAGTACTTC.

This chain connects TRBV28 to TRBJ2-3, with TRBD2 as a possible D gene (5 bases). The V end lost 2 bases, the J end lost 3 bases, and 6 bases lay between the germline ends. The CDR3 has 13 residues. The V gene's germline CDR1 is MDHEN and CDR2 SYDVKM. The CDR3 reads CASSLGGTDTQYF. CDR3 bases: TGTGCCAGCAGTTTAGGAGGTACAGATACGCAGTATTTT.

This clone was counted once. V usage is TRBV11-2 and J usage is TRBJ2-7; 7 nucleotides agree with TRBD1. From germline, CDR1 is SGHAT and CDR2 FQNNGV. J lost 4 bases, V lost 4 bases, and 7 bases had no gene match. There are 14 residues in the CDR3. In DNA, the CDR3 is TGTGCCAGCAGCTCTTACAGGGGTGGTTACGAGCAGTACTTC. Protein product: CASSSYRGGYEQYF.

The genes are TRBV28 and TRBJ1-5; TRBD1 matches 9 bases. Germline V gene sequence: CDR1 MDHEN, CDR2 SYDVKM. Germline trimming cut 4 bases from V and 1 base from J; bases unmatched to any gene: 5. The CDR3 loop spans 16 amino acids. In DNA form, the CDR3 reads TGTGCCAGCAGTTCCCCGACAGGGGGGAGCAATCAGCCCCAGCATTTT. It specifies CASSSPTGGSNQPQHF.

This chain joins TRBV2 and TRBJ2-7, with D possibly matching TRBD2 (5 bases). CDR3 length: 11 residues. In germline, CDR1 is SNHLY, CDR2 FYNNEI. Trimming took 10 bases from V and 2 from J, leaving 9 bases between them. CDR3 sequence (DNA): TGTGCCATCCTCGGGGCCTACGAGCAGTACTTC. It is translated as CAILGAYEQYF.

The V gene is TRBV10-1, the J gene TRBJ2-7; D is possibly TRBD2 (5 bases). CDR1 and CDR2 from the germline V gene are WNHNN and SYGVQD (reference sequence). The CDR3 extends over 14 amino acids. Trimming took off 6 bases at V and 2 bases at J, with 14 bases between the two ends. Written as DNA, the CDR3 is TGCGCCAGCAGCGGGGTTTCGGGTACCTACGAGCAGTACTTC. Translated, it gives CASSGVSGTYEQYF.

This sequence joins TRBV6-6 and TRBJ1-1, with D unclear. V lost 5 bases and J 8 bases, leaving 9 bases between the germline ends. The CDR3 sequence is 11 residues long. CDR1 MNHNY and CDR2 SVGAGI come from the germline V gene (reference sequence). The CDR3 is CASSGRREAFF. DNA of the CDR3: TGTGCCAGCAGTGGTCGGAGGGAAGCTTTCTTT.

The chain combines TRBV19 with TRBJ2-1, with a possible D match to TRBD2 (6 bases). Germline V gene sequence: CDR1 LNHDA, CDR2 SQIVND (reference sequence). The CDR3 length is 15 residues. V dropped 5 bases and J dropped 7 bases, with 18 bases sitting between them. The CDR3 loop is CASSVLPGLANEQFF. CDR3 bases: TGTGCCAGTAGTGTACTCCCGGGACTCGCTAATGAGCAGTTCTTC.

This chain uses TRBV9 with TRBJ1-4; no clear D gene. Germline V CDR1 and CDR2: SGDLS, YYNGEE. The CDR3 totals 15 residues. The V and J ends lost 3 bases and 5 bases respectively, with 14 bases between them. CDR3 nucleotides: TGTGCCAGCAGCGGCGCGGGAGCCGGGAATGAAAAACTGTTTTTT. Translated, it gives CASSGAGAGNEKLFF.

The rearrangement uses TRBV11-2 and TRBJ1-1; D is undetermined. CDR1 SGHAT and CDR2 FQNNGV come from the germline V gene. V was cut by 3 bases and J by 2 bases, with 4 bases left in between. The CDR3 covers 12 residues. CDR3 sequence: CASSLTNTEAFF. The CDR3 DNA is TGTGCCAGCAGCTTGACTAACACTGAAGCTTTCTTT.

This clone was found once. The J gene is TRBJ2-5, the V gene TRBV7-6; 10 positions match TRBD2. V was clipped by 5 bases and J by 2 bases; unmatched bases: 8. This CDR3 spans 16 amino acids. The germline CDR1 and CDR2 sequences are SGHVS and FNYEAQ. The CDR3 is CASSPRGSGGQETQYF. The CDR3 bases are TGTGCCAGCAGCCCCCGGGGTAGCGGGGGGCAAGAGACCCAGTACTTC.

This clone was observed a handful of times. DNA for the CDR3: TGTGCCAGTGGTGCGATGGGCAACTACAATGAGCAGTTCTTC. This sequence encodes CASGAMGNYNEQFF. The rearrangement uses TRBV19 and TRBJ2-1, with unresolved D. The CDR3 sequence is 14 residues long. The germline CDR1 and CDR2 sequences are LNHDA and SQIVND (reference sequence). The germline V and J ends were trimmed by 8 bases and 3 bases, with 14 bases remaining between them.

The chain is built from TRBV14 and TRBJ2-7; D perhaps matches TRBD1 (6 bases). The germline V gene has CDR1 SGHDN and CDR2 FVKESK. V lost 0 bases, J lost 5 bases, and 11 bases lay in between. CDR3 size: 14 residues. Here the CDR3 reads CASSQDRGSDEQYF. CDR3 nucleotide sequence: TGTGCCAGCAGCCAAGACAGGGGAAGCGACGAGCAGTACTTC.

The chain combines TRBV2 with TRBJ1-4; the D is unclear. The V end was cut by 10 bases, the J end by 7 bases, with 13 bases between. CDR1 is SNHLY and CDR2 is FYNNEI in the germline V gene. The CDR3 runs to 12 residues. The CDR3 sequence: CAISREGEKLFF. The CDR3 DNA follows: TGTGCCATCTCCCGGGAGGGTGAAAAACTGTTTTTT.

The rearrangement uses TRBV5-1 and TRBJ1-4; maybe TRBD1 (6 bases). The V end was cut by 4 bases, the J end by 8 bases, with 21 bases between. Germline lookup yields CDR1 SGHRS and CDR2 YFSETQ. The CDR3 runs 16 residues. CDR3 loop: CASSPRRTDLGEKLFF. The CDR3 DNA is TGCGCCAGCAGCCCCCGAAGGACAGATCTGGGCGAAAAACTGTTTTTT.

The V call is TRBV10-3, the J call TRBJ2-3; a possible D gene is TRBD1 (5 bases). CDR1 and CDR2 from the germline V gene are ENHRY and SYGVKD. Trimming removed 2 bases at V and 5 bases at J, with 8 bases between. The CDR3 has 13 amino acids. CDR3: CAISERGGDTQYF. The CDR3 DNA sequence: TGTGCCATCAGTGAGAGGGGTGGAGATACGCAGTATTTT.

The chain joins TRBV5-1 to TRBJ2-1, with 10 bases lining up with TRBD2. Germline-derived CDR1 and CDR2 are SGHRS and YFSETQ. Germline trimming cut 1 base from V and 6 bases from J; bases unmatched to any gene: 7. There are 16 residues in the CDR3. As DNA, the CDR3 is TGCGCCAGCAGCTTGCGGGCTAGCGGGAGCCTCAATGAGCAGTTCTTC. It encodes CASSLRASGSLNEQFF.

This rearrangement joins TRBV11-3 to TRBJ1-1; the match to TRBD1 covers 7 bases. The CDR3 loop spans 15 amino acids. The V gene's germline CDR1 is SGHNT and CDR2 YENEEA. Unmatched junction bases numbered 3, after V lost 2 bases and J lost 0 bases. CDR3 region: CASSLQGGLNTEAFF. DNA of the CDR3: TGTGCCAGCAGCTTACAGGGGGGATTGAACACTGAAGCTTTCTTT.

The J gene is TRBJ1-1, the V gene TRBV19, with 7 positions matching TRBD1. The CDR3 totals 15 residues. With 5 bases clipped from V and 3 bases from J, the junction kept 9 bases outside the gene matches. Germline lookup yields CDR1 LNHDA and CDR2 SQIVND (reference sequence). For the CDR3, the DNA is TGTGCCAGTAGTCCGGACGGGACAGCCTACACTGAAGCTTTCTTT. Translation gives CASSPDGTAYTEAFF.